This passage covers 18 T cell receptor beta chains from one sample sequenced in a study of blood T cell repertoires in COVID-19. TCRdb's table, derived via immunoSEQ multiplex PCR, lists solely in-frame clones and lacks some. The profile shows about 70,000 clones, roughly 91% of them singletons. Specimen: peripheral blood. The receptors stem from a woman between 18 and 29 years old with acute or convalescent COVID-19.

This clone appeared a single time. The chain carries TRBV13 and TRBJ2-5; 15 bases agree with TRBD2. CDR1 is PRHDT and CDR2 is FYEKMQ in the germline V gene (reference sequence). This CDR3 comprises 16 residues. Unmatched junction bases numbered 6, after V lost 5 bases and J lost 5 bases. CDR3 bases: TGTGCCAGCAGCCAGAGGACTAGCGGGGGGGTTGAGACCCAGTACTTC. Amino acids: CASSQRTSGGVETQYF.

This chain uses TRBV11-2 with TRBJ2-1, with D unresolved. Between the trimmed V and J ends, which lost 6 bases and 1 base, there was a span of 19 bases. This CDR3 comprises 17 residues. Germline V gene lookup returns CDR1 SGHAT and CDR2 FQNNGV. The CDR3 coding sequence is TGTGCCAGCAGGCACGGCCGCGGTATAGGTTCCTACAATGAGCAGTTCTTC. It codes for CASRHGRGIGSYNEQFF.

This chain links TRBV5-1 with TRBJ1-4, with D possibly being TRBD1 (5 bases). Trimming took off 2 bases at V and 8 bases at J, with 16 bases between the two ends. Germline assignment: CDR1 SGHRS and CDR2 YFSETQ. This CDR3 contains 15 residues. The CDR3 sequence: CASSFEGRSQEKLFF. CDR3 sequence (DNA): TGCGCCAGCAGCTTTGAGGGGAGGTCTCAGGAAAAACTGTTTTTT.

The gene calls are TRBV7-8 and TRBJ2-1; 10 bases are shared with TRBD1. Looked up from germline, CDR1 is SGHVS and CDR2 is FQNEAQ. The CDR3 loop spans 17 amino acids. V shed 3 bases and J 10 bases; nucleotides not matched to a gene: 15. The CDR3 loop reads CASSFRSGPGQGDEQFF. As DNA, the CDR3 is TGTGCCAGCAGCTTTCGAAGTGGGCCCGGACAGGGGGACGAGCAGTTCTTC.

The CDR3 DNA is TGCTCTGAGGAGACCCAGTACTTC. The encoded protein is CSEETQYF. The chain carries TRBV20-1 and TRBJ2-5; D not certain. Germline CDR1 and CDR2: DFQATT and SNEGSKA (reference sequence). The CDR3 spans 8 residues.

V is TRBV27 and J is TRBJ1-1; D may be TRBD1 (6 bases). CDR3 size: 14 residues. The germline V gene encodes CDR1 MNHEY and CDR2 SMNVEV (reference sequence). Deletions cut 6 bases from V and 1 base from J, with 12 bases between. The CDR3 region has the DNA TGTGCCAGCAGAAAACAGGGATCGAACACTGAAGCTTTCTTT. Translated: CASRKQGSNTEAFF.

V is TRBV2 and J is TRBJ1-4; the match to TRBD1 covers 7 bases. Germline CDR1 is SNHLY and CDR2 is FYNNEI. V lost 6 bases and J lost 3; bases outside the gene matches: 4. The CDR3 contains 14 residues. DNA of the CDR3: TGTGCCAGCAGAAACAGGGGTTCTAATGAAAAACTGTTTTTT. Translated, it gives CASRNRGSNEKLFF.

CDR3 sequence reads: CASSTGGRRRLFF. CDR3 nucleotide sequence: TGTGCCAGTAGTACAGGGGGCCGAAGGAGACTGTTTTTT. The chain carries TRBV19 and TRBJ1-4, with 8 bases matching TRBD1. This CDR3 comprises 13 residues. Trimming removed 4 bases from V and 13 bases from J; junction bases left unmatched: 8. Germline CDR1 reads LNHDA; CDR2 reads SQIVND (reference sequence).

As DNA, the CDR3 is TGCGCCAGCAGCCTAGTACAACAGGGCTCTGGGGCCAACGTCCTGACTTTC. It codes for CASSLVQQGSGANVLTF. This chain links TRBV4-1 with TRBJ2-6; D is perhaps TRBD1 (6 bases). The CDR3 length is 17 residues. Per germline, CDR1 MGHRA and CDR2 YSYEKL. Deletions cut 4 bases from V and 0 bases from J, with 13 bases between.

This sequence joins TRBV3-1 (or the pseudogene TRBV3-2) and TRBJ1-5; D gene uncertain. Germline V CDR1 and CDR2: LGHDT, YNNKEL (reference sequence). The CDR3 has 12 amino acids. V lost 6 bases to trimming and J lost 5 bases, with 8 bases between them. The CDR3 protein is CASSSGDQPQHF. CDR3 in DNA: TGTGCCAGCAGTAGCGGAGATCAGCCCCAGCATTTT.

The DNA of the CDR3 is TGTGCCTGGAGGCCCCCAATGCCGGGACAGTCCCAAGAGACCCAGTACTTC. Its translation: CAWRPPMPGQSQETQYF. The chain uses TRBV30 and TRBJ2-5; 7 bases are shared with TRBD1. The CDR3 is made up of 17 amino acids. The germline CDR1 and CDR2 sequences are GTSNPN and SVGIG (reference sequence). The ends lost 3 bases at V and 1 base at J; junction bases unmatched: 14.

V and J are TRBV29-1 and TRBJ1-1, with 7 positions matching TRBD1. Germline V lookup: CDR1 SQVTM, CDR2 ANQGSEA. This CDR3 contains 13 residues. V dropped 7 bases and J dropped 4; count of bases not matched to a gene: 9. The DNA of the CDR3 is TGCAGCGCAAGGGACAGCGCTGGCACTGAAGCTTTCTTT. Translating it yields CSARDSAGTEAFF. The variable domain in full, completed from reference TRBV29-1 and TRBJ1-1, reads SAVISQKPSRDICQRGTSLTIQCQVDSQVTMMFWYRQQPGQSLTLIATANQGSEATYESGFVIDKFPISRPNLTFSTLTVSNMSPEDSSIYLCSARDSAGTEAFFGQGTRLTVV.

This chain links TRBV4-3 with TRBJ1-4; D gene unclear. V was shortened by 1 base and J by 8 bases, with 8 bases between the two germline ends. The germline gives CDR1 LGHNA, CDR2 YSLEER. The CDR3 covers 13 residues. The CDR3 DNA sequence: TGCGCCAGCAGCCAAGTTGGGAGGGAAAAACTGTTTTTT. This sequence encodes CASSQVGREKLFF.

The CDR3 DNA sequence: TGTGCCAGCAGCCCATCCGACTCAGGGGGACTCTATGGCTACACCTTC. Translated, it gives CASSPSDSGGLYGYTF. The V gene is TRBV5-6, the J gene TRBJ1-2, with TRBD1 matching 7 bases. The V gene's germline CDR1 is SGHDT and CDR2 YYEEEE. The CDR3 consists of 16 residues. The V gene end was trimmed by 4 bases and the J gene end by 4 bases; junction bases not matched to a gene: 13.

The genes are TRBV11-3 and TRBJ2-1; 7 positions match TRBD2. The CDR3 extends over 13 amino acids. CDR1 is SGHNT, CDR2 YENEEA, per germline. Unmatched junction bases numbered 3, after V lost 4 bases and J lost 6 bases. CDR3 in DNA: TGTGCCAGCAGCTCGGGGGGTTCCAATGAGCAGTTCTTC. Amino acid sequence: CASSSGGSNEQFF.

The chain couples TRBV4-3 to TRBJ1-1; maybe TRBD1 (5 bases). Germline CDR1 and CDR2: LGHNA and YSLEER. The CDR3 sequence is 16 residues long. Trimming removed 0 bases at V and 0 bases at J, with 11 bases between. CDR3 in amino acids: CASSQDRGTMNTEAFF. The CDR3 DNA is TGCGCCAGCAGCCAAGACCGGGGGACCATGAACACTGAAGCTTTCTTT.

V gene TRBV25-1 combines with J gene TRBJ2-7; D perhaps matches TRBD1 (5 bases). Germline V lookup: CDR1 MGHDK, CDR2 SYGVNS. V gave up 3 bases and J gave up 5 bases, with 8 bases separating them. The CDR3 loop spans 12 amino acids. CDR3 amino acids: CASSDRVDEQYF. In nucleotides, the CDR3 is TGTGCCAGCAGTGACAGGGTTGACGAGCAGTACTTC.

CDR3 amino acids: CASSESRGGPLAKNIQYF. The CDR3, as DNA: TGCGCCAGCAGTGAGTCCCGCGGGGGGCCACTAGCCAAAAACATTCAGTACTTC. V and J are TRBV10-1 and TRBJ2-4, with 8 bases matching TRBD2. This CDR3 spans 18 amino acids. Germline-derived CDR1 and CDR2 are WNHNN and SYGVQD (reference sequence). V dropped 0 bases and J dropped 0; count of bases not matched to a gene: 7.